This TCR beta chain was identified during a study of T-cell reconstitution after alpha-beta-depleted transplantation in children. Study-level results: The study reportedly traced alpha-beta T cells about two months after transplant to several hundred expanded graft clones. T-cell numbers and diversity one year post-transplant derived largely from freshly generated T cells. It was surviving recipient T cells and thymic progenitors that gave some patients high TCRbeta diversity at day 60.

V dropped 3 bases and J dropped 1; count of bases not matched to a gene: 4. Germline CDR1 and CDR2: WNHNN and SYGVQD (reference sequence). The CDR3 contains 15 residues. This clonotype has at least ten counts. The antigen remains undetermined. Unique molecular identifiers were used in preparing the TCRbeta library. TCRdb ran MiXCR on the PCR reads and lists one entry per CDR3 protein. The data show about 100,000 distinct CDR3 sequences, about 6.8% seen once. Sequenced here: PBMCs, sampled before TCRalphabeta/CD19-depleted stem cell transplant. The source is a boy aged 2 to 9 with acute lymphoblastic leukemia, due to receive a stem cell transplant. The chain links TRBV10-1 to TRBJ2-3; TRBD2 aligns across 7 bases. The CDR3 region has the DNA TGCGCCAGCAGTGAATCTAGCGGCCGCACAGATACGCAGTATTTT. Residues: CASSESSGRTDTQYF.